These T cell receptor beta chains were read from a single sample in a study of blood T cells in healthy people across ages. TCRdb recomputed calls from the 5' RACE reads with MiXCR, one row per CDR3 protein. The sample contains roughly 1,800,000 distinct CDR3 sequences, 40% to 55% of which appear only once. Sequenced: blood. All receptors derive from a woman aged 40 to 55 in good health. Each CDR3 is given with its conserved first and last residue. The D gene is left open where the match is weak. Some rows have no size entry. The others give once, few or many, or a class for an expanded clone.

>NA|TRBJ2-1|TRBV28|TRBD2
CASRDIKRGVPSYNEQFF
TGTGCCAGCAGGGACATTAAGCGGGGGGTTCCGTCCTACAATGAGCAGTTCTTC
>many|TRBJ2-5|TRBV4-1|NA
CASSLGLTETQYF
TGCGCCAGCAGCCTTGGACTAACAGAGACCCAGTACTTC
>NA|TRBJ2-5|TRBV28|TRBD2
CASSLWGASGDQETQYF
TGTGCCAGCAGTTTATGGGGGGCTAGCGGGGACCAAGAGACCCAGTACTTC
>few|TRBJ2-1|TRBV7-6|NA
CASSIEDRSEQFF
TGTGCCAGCAGCATAGAAGACAGGTCCGAGCAGTTCTTC
>few|TRBJ2-5|TRBV15|NA
CATSRDLTQETQYF
TGTGCCACCAGCAGAGATCTGACTCAAGAGACCCAGTACTTC
>NA|TRBJ1-2|TRBV6-5|NA
CASSYFLGGPYGYTF
TGTGCCAGCAGTTACTTCCTCGGGGGTCCCTATGGCTACACCTTC
>NA|TRBJ1-2|TRBV7-2|NA
CASSLSGGLYYGYTF
TGTGCCAGCAGCTTATCCGGGGGGCTCTACTATGGCTACACCTTC
>few|TRBJ2-4|TRBV6-2/TRBV6-3|NA
CASSYRPVHIQYF
TGTGCCAGCAGTTACAGACCTGTCCACATTCAGTACTTC
>few|TRBJ1-5|TRBV12-3/TRBV12-4|NA
CASGLMGGGNQPQHF
TGTGCCAGCGGTCTAATGGGCGGTGGCAATCAGCCCCAGCATTTT
>NA|TRBJ2-3|TRBV7-2|TRBD2
CASSLGTLAGGDTQYF
TGTGCCAGCAGCTTAGGGACTCTAGCGGGGGGCGATACGCAGTATTTT
>NA|TRBJ2-4|TRBV7-9|NA
CASSPRDPKNIQYF
TGTGCCAGCAGCCCGAGGGACCCCAAAAACATTCAGTACTTC
>NA|TRBJ2-3|TRBV7-2|NA
CASQEYRITDTQYF
TGTGCCAGCCAGGAGTACAGGATTACAGATACGCAGTATTTT
>NA|TRBJ1-2|TRBV7-2|NA
CASSFGGPSEGYTF
TGTGCCAGCAGCTTTGGGGGACCCTCGGAGGGCTACACCTTC
>NA|TRBJ2-3|TRBV20-1|NA
CSAMGEGGRTDTQYF
TGCAGTGCTATGGGGGAGGGGGGACGCACAGATACGCAGTATTTT
>NA|TRBJ2-2|TRBV7-8|TRBD2
CASSPPTSLTGELFF
TGTGCCAGCAGCCCACCGACTAGCTTGACCGGGGAGCTGTTTTTT
>NA|TRBJ2-5|TRBV3-1|NA
CASSRVAKGKQETQYF
TGTGCCAGCAGCCGAGTTGCGAAGGGGAAGCAAGAGACCCAGTACTTC
>few|TRBJ1-2|TRBV5-1|TRBD1
CASSLGTGMGGYTF
TGCGCCAGCAGCTTGGGGACAGGGATGGGTGGCTACACCTTC
>NA|TRBJ2-2|TRBV7-8|TRBD2
CASSQHGTTTGELFF
TGTGCCAGCAGCCAACACGGGACTACCACCGGGGAGCTGTTTTTT
>NA|TRBJ1-2|TRBV7-9|NA
CASSLLSSNYGYTF
TGTGCCAGCAGCTTACTAAGTTCTAACTATGGCTACACCTTC
>NA|TRBJ1-4|TRBV29-1|NA
CSVETGEGPGEKLFF
TGCAGCGTTGAAACGGGGGAGGGCCCCGGTGAAAAACTGTTTTTT
>few|TRBJ2-3|TRBV20-1|NA
CSAEFADTQYF
TGCAGTGCGGAATTCGCAGATACGCAGTATTTT
>NA|TRBJ1-2|TRBV14|NA
CASSQVGSRYGYTF
TGTGCCAGCAGCCAAGTCGGCAGCCGCTATGGCTACACCTTC
>NA|TRBJ2-7|TRBV5-5|NA
CASSSGRESYEQYF
TGTGCCAGCAGCTCCGGACGGGAGTCCTACGAGCAGTACTTC
>once|TRBJ2-3|TRBV27|TRBD2
CASSLSGPRVAGGQADTQYF
TGTGCCAGCAGTTTATCAGGGCCCCGTGTAGCGGGGGGGCAAGCAGATACGCAGTATTTT
>few|TRBJ2-7|TRBV4-1|TRBD1
CASSQVVGTGDEQYF
TGCGCCAGCAGCCAAGTGGTAGGGACAGGGGACGAGCAGTACTTC
>NA|TRBJ2-1|TRBV5-5|NA
CASSLLQMSSYNEQFF
TGTGCCAGCAGCTTGTTACAGATGAGCTCCTACAATGAGCAGTTCTTC
>NA|TRBJ2-5|TRBV12-3/TRBV12-4|NA
CASSFKGVRQYF
TGTGCCAGCAGTTTTAAAGGGGTGAGACAGTACTTC
>NA|TRBJ2-1|TRBV3-1|TRBD2
CASRAGGRKNEQFF
TGTGCCAGCAGAGCGGGGGGTCGGAAGAATGAGCAGTTCTTC
>NA|TRBJ2-1|TRBV20-1|NA
CSASWLGSYNEQFF
TGCAGTGCTAGTTGGCTAGGCTCCTACAATGAGCAGTTCTTC
>many|TRBJ2-1|TRBV7-6|TRBD1
CASSLHTGGTYNEQFF
TGTGCCAGCAGCTTACACACAGGGGGAACCTACAATGAGCAGTTCTTC
>NA|TRBJ1-2|TRBV7-3|TRBD1
CASSPDAPGGNYGYTF
TGTGCCAGCAGCCCCGATGCCCCAGGGGGGAACTATGGCTACACCTTC
>NA|TRBJ1-1|TRBV4-3|NA
CASSQGDTEAFF
TGCGCCAGCAGCCAGGGGGACACTGAAGCTTTCTTT
>NA|TRBJ1-5|TRBV6-6|TRBD1
CASSYPTGGNQPQHF
TGTGCCAGCAGTTACCCGACAGGGGGCAATCAGCCCCAGCATTTT
>NA|TRBJ2-1|TRBV4-3|NA
CASSQDTVYNYNEQFF
TGCGCCAGCAGCCAAGATACAGTGTACAACTACAATGAGCAGTTCTTC
>NA|TRBJ2-1|TRBV7-9|NA
CASSTLVGSSYEQFF
TGTGCCAGCAGCACTCTTGTGGGGAGTTCGTATGAGCAGTTCTTC
>few|TRBJ2-1|TRBV3-1|NA
CASSQDNRGEQFF
TGTGCCAGCAGCCAAGATAATCGGGGGGAGCAGTTCTTC